This T cell receptor beta chain is from a study of blood T cell repertoires in COVID-19. Study background: Donors in the United States, Italy and Spain gave samples during acute or convalescent COVID-19. Sources were T cells, B-cell-depleted T cells, or PBMCs; the material itself was cDNA or gDNA.

The germline V gene has CDR1 SGHTS and CDR2 YDEGEE. This CDR3 spans 19 amino acids. V gave up 3 bases and J gave up 7 bases; unmatched junction bases: 18. As handled by the study authors: From reference gene primer amplification, estimates of nucleated cell counts were derived. This table comes from immunoSEQ multiplex PCR, and its TCRdb copy is limited to in-frame clones, with some not included. V, J and clone size are taken as reported in that table, and D and trimming were inferred from the DNA itself. The table lists hundreds of thousands of clones, 70% to 90% of them singletons. The gene calls are TRBV5-8 and TRBJ1-4; TRBD1 aligns across 10 bases. The sequencing input was peripheral blood. This sequence was found in a woman aged 25 to 39 with active or convalescent COVID-19. CDR3 residues: CASSYVPGQGNGPREKLFF. In nucleotides, the CDR3 is TGTGCCAGCAGCTACGTACCGGGACAGGGGAATGGTCCGCGTGAAAAACTGTTTTTT.